The 24 T cell receptor beta chains given below trace back to one sample, sequenced in a study of cytomegalovirus exposure and HLA in healthy donors. Primers included in the PCR were 60 Vbeta and 13 Jbeta primers. The data were produced by immunoSEQ multiplex PCR, yet TCRdb's version contains in-frame clones alone and is incomplete. The repertoire includes more than 65,000 clones, roughly 79% of them detected once, and around 21% sits in the top ten. Source material: PBMCs. The receptors stem from a middle-aged woman in good health and CMV-seropositive.

The gene calls are TRBV11-1 and TRBJ1-1; TRBD1 aligns across 11 bases. Per the germline V gene, CDR1 is SGHAT and CDR2 is FQDESV (reference sequence). There are 15 residues in the CDR3. V was pared by 5 bases and J by 3 bases, with 5 bases of the junction left unmatched. As DNA, the CDR3 is TGTGCCAGCAGCCCAGGGACAGGGGGATACACTGAAGCTTTCTTT. Protein sequence: CASSPGTGGYTEAFF.

This clone occurred once. V gene TRBV30 combines with J gene TRBJ1-1; 9 positions agree with TRBD1. V shed 1 base, J shed 6 bases, and the junction held 3 bases outside the gene matches. The CDR3 sequence is 13 residues long. Per germline, CDR1 GTSNPN and CDR2 SVGIG (reference sequence). The CDR3 loop reads CAWSDRGLAEAFF. Here the CDR3 DNA reads TGTGCCTGGAGTGACAGGGGGCTCGCTGAAGCTTTCTTT.

The V gene is TRBV6-1, the J gene TRBJ2-7, with TRBD2 matching over 7 bases. The CDR3 runs to 15 residues. The V gene end was trimmed by 1 base and the J gene end by 2 bases; junction bases not matched to a gene: 5. CDR1 is MNHNS and CDR2 is SASEGT in the germline V gene. In DNA, the CDR3 is TGTGCCAGCAGTGAAGGCGGGGGATACCCCTACGAGCAGTACTTC. Translation: CASSEGGGYPYEQYF.

This clone was seen a single time. The rearrangement links TRBV5-6 to TRBJ2-4; D may be TRBD1 (6 bases). This CDR3 spans 14 amino acids. V dropped 2 bases and J dropped 4 bases, with 10 bases sitting between them. The V gene's germline CDR1 is SGHDT and CDR2 YYEEEE. The CDR3 is CASSLQDSKNIQYF. The CDR3 DNA is TGTGCCAGCAGCTTACAGGACAGTAAAAACATTCAGTACTTC. Full variable domain (rest looked up from reference TRBV5-6 and TRBJ2-4): DAGVTQSPTHLIKTRGQQVTLRCSPKSGHDTVSWYQQALGQGPQFIFQYYEEEERQRGNFPDRFSGHQFPNYSSELNVNALLLGDSALYLCASSLQDSKNIQYFGAGTRLSVL.

This chain connects TRBV5-1 to TRBJ2-2; 8 bases match TRBD1. The junction had 7 bases not matched to a gene; V was cut back by 4 bases and J by 5 bases. Germline V gene lookup returns CDR1 SGHRS and CDR2 YFSETQ. The CDR3 extends over 15 amino acids. CDR3 sequence reads: CASSQGTGVTGELFF. CDR3 DNA: TGCGCCAGCAGCCAAGGGACAGGCGTTACCGGGGAGCTGTTTTTT.

The chain carries TRBV6-1 and TRBJ2-1; 14 positions agree with TRBD2. The CDR3 is made up of 20 amino acids. Germline V gives CDR1 MNHNS, CDR2 SASEGT. J lost 8 bases, V lost 1 base, and 16 bases had no gene match. The CDR3 DNA sequence: TGTGCCAGCAGTGAAGTTGCCGGGACTAGCGGGGGAAGAGGCACGGATGAGCAGTTCTTC. It encodes CASSEVAGTSGGRGTDEQFF.

This chain links TRBV2 with TRBJ1-1; 7 bases map to TRBD1. J gave up 5 bases and V 10 bases, and 7 bases lay outside the gene matches. CDR3 length: 12 amino acids. Germline CDR1 and CDR2: SNHLY and FYNNEI. The CDR3 region has the DNA TGTGCCACCGAGGGGGCGGGGACTGAAGCTTTCTTT. Translation gives CATEGAGTEAFF.

This chain joins TRBV4-1 and TRBJ2-5, with D possibly TRBD2 on 6 matching bases. This CDR3 is built from 15 residues. Germline lookup yields CDR1 MGHRA and CDR2 YSYEKL. V dropped 5 bases and J dropped 5 bases, with 18 bases sitting between them. The CDR3 coding sequence is TGCGCCAGCAGCAGAGTCGGGACTCCAGGGGAGACCCAGTACTTC. This codes for CASSRVGTPGETQYF.

The gene calls are TRBV7-2 and TRBJ1-5; 7 bases agree with TRBD1. V was clipped by 4 bases and J by 4 bases; unmatched bases: 13. This CDR3 has 17 residues. CDR1 SGHTA and CDR2 FQGNSA come from the germline V gene. CDR3 region: CASSSHLGQASNQPQHF. CDR3 DNA sequence: TGTGCCAGCAGCTCTCACCTCGGACAGGCCTCTAATCAGCCCCAGCATTTT.

The chain has TRBV25-1 and TRBJ1-1, with unresolved D. CDR1 and CDR2 from the germline V gene are MGHDK and SYGVNS. This CDR3 contains 15 residues. V lost 1 base and J 5 bases, leaving 14 bases between the germline ends. CDR3 in amino acids: CASSEFGESRTEAFF. DNA for the CDR3: TGTGCCAGCAGTGAATTTGGTGAGTCGAGGACTGAAGCTTTCTTT.

A few counts support this clone. The J gene is TRBJ1-5, the V gene TRBV21-1; the table's D call of TRBD1 was not tested on the DNA. TRBV21-1 is classified as a pseudogene. CDR3 length equals 14 residues. The CDR3 protein is CASSKEAGNQPQHF. The CDR3 region has the DNA TGTGCCAGCAGCAAAGAGGCAGGGAATCAGCCCCAGCATTTT.

The chain uses TRBV30 and TRBJ1-6, with D perhaps matching TRBD1 (5 bases). CDR1 GTSNPN and CDR2 SVGIG come from the germline V gene (reference sequence). This CDR3 is built from 13 residues. The ends were cut back, 4 bases at V and 7 bases at J, with 11 bases in the middle. The CDR3 loop is CAWNAGQNSPLHF. CDR3 in DNA: TGTGCCTGGAACGCAGGGCAAAATTCACCCCTCCACTTT.

The chain has TRBV13 and TRBJ2-1; 8 bases agree with TRBD2. The CDR3 totals 15 residues. Trimming took 3 bases from V and 3 from J; bases not matched to a gene: 4. The V gene's germline CDR1 is PRHDT and CDR2 FYEKMQ (reference sequence). This CDR3 is CASSFGGASYNEQFF. DNA of the CDR3: TGTGCCAGCAGCTTCGGGGGGGCGAGCTACAATGAGCAGTTCTTC.

J is TRBJ1-1 and V is TRBV25-1; 8 nucleotides match TRBD1. The CDR3 extends over 16 amino acids. Germline-derived CDR1 and CDR2 are MGHDK and SYGVNS. The V and J ends lost 4 bases and 1 base, in that order; junction bases with no gene match: 8. The CDR3 DNA reads TGTGCCAGCAGTGCTCACGACAGGGGTGAGAACACTGAAGCTTTCTTT. It codes for CASSAHDRGENTEAFF.

This rearrangement joins TRBV7-9 to TRBJ2-5; D ambiguous. Trimming removed 3 bases from V and 5 bases from J, with 7 bases in between. CDR1 is SEHNR, CDR2 FQNEAQ, per germline (reference sequence). The length of the CDR3 is 12 residues. CDR3 nucleotide sequence: TGTGCCAGCAGCTTCCCAGTGGAGACCCAGTACTTC. It is translated as CASSFPVETQYF.

The chain uses TRBV6-5 and TRBJ2-7; 11 bases are shared with TRBD1. This CDR3 spans 15 amino acids. The germline V gene encodes CDR1 MNHEY and CDR2 SVGAGI. V lost 7 bases to trimming and J lost 4 bases; unmatched junction nucleotides: 9. The CDR3 sequence: CASKRAGTGGYEQYF. CDR3 nucleotides: TGTGCCAGCAAACGTGCCGGGACAGGGGGTTACGAGCAGTACTTC.

The J gene is TRBJ1-5, the V gene TRBV6-1; 10 positions agree with TRBD1. The CDR3 spans 13 residues. Germline V gives CDR1 MNHNS, CDR2 SASEGT. V trimming: 7 bases; J trimming: 7 bases; junction bases outside the gene matches: 4. CDR3 sequence: CASTGQGGQPQHF. In DNA, the CDR3 is TGTGCCAGCACCGGACAGGGGGGACAGCCCCAGCATTTT.

The rearrangement joins TRBV18 to TRBJ1-1; weak D call: TRBD1 (6 bases). The CDR3 consists of 12 residues. Trimming shortened V by 5 bases and J by 11 bases, and 15 bases separated the two germline ends. Per the germline V gene, CDR1 is KGHSH and CDR2 is LQKENI. The DNA for the CDR3 is TGTGCCAGCTCAGTGAAGGGGGATGAGGCTTTCTTT. Translation gives CASSVKGDEAFF.

The chain carries TRBV6-5 and TRBJ1-4; TRBD1 might be the D (5 bases). V lost 3 bases to trimming and J lost 2 bases, with 7 bases between them. The CDR3 loop spans 14 amino acids. Germline V gene sequence: CDR1 MNHEY, CDR2 SVGAGI. The CDR3 is CASSYGATNEKLFF. CDR3 DNA sequence: TGTGCCAGCAGTTATGGGGCCACTAATGAAAAACTGTTTTTT.

This chain uses TRBV30 with TRBJ2-7; D perhaps matches TRBD2 (5 bases). Germline CDR1 GTSNPN, CDR2 SVGIG (reference sequence). Trimming removed 3 bases at V and 9 bases at J, with 18 bases between. The CDR3 length is 13 residues. The CDR3 reads CAWRWGISEVQYF. The CDR3 DNA sequence: TGTGCCTGGAGGTGGGGAATTTCGGAGGTGCAGTACTTC.

The V gene is TRBV30, the J gene TRBJ1-2, with 11 positions matching TRBD1. Losses at the gene ends were 3 bases for V and 8 bases for J; bases not matched to a gene: 8. Germline CDR1 and CDR2: GTSNPN and SVGIG (reference sequence). The CDR3 loop spans 14 amino acids. CDR3 region: CAWRIGQGAGGYTF. The CDR3 DNA is TGTGCCTGGAGAATCGGACAGGGGGCAGGGGGCTACACCTTC. Looking up the rest from reference TRBV30 and TRBJ1-2 gives the full variable domain: SQTIHQWPATLVQPVGSPLSLECTVEGTSNPNLYWYRQAAGRGLQLLFYSVGIGQISSEVPQNLSASRPQDRQFILSSKKLLLSDSGFYLCAWRIGQGAGGYTFGSGTRLTVV.

The chain has TRBV15 and TRBJ2-5; 7 bases agree with TRBD2. The CDR3 extends over 14 amino acids. The germline V gene has CDR1 LNHNV and CDR2 YYDKDF (reference sequence). With 0 bases clipped from V and 5 bases from J, the junction kept 3 bases outside the gene matches. The DNA of the CDR3 is TGTGCCACCAGCAGAGATCAGGGAGGGGAGACCCAGTACTTC. The encoded protein is CATSRDQGGETQYF.

The gene calls are TRBV9 and TRBJ2-7; possibly TRBD2 for D (5 bases). This CDR3 comprises 13 residues. Trimming shortened V by 4 bases and J by 6 bases, and 14 bases separated the two germline ends. The germline gives CDR1 SGDLS, CDR2 YYNGEE. The CDR3 DNA reads TGTGCCAGCAGCTCCAACCTCGCGGGCGAGCAGTACTTC. It specifies CASSSNLAGEQYF.

The V call is TRBV7-9, the J call TRBJ1-5; D is uncertain. The CDR3 length is 12 residues. Deletions cut 2 bases from V and 7 bases from J, with 6 bases between. The germline V gene has CDR1 SEHNR and CDR2 FQNEAQ (reference sequence). For the CDR3, the DNA is TGTGCCAGCAGCTTAACAACCCAGCCCCAGCATTTT. Translation: CASSLTTQPQHF.